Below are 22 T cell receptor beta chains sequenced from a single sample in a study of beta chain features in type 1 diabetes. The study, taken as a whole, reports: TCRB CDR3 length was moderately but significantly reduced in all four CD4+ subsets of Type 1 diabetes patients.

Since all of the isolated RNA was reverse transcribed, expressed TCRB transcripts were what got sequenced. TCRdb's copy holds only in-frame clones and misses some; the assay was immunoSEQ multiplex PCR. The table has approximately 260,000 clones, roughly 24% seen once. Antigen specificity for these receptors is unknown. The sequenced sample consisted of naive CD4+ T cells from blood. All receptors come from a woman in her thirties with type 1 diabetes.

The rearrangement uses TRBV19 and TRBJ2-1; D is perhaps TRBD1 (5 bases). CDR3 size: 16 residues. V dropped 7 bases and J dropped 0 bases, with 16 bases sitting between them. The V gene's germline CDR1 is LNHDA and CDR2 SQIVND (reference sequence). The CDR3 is CASNAEVGHSYNEQFF. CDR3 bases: TGTGCCAGTAATGCAGAAGTGGGGCACTCCTACAATGAGCAGTTCTTC.

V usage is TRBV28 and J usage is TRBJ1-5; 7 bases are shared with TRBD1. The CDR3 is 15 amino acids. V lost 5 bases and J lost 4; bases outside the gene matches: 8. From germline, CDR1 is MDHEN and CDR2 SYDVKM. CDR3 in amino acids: CASSTPDRLNQPQHF. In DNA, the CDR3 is TGTGCCAGCAGTACCCCGGACAGGTTGAATCAGCCCCAGCATTTT.

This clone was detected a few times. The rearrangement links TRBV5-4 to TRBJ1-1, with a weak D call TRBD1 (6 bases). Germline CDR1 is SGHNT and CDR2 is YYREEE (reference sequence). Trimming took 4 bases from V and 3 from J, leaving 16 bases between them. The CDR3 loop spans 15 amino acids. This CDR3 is CASSPPPGQYTEAFF. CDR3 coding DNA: TGTGCCAGCAGCCCCCCGCCTGGACAGTACACTGAAGCTTTCTTT.

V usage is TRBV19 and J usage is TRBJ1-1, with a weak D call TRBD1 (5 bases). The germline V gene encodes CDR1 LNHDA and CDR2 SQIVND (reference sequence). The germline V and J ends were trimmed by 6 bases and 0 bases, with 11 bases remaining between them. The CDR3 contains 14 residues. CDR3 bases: TGTGCCAGTAGCGGGGGACGGTTGAACACTGAAGCTTTCTTT. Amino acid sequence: CASSGGRLNTEAFF.

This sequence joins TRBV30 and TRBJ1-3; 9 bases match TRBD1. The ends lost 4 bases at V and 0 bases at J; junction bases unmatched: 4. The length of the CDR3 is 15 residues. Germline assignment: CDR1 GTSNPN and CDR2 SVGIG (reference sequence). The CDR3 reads CAWTGQGSSGNTIYF. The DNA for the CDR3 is TGTGCCTGGACGGGACAGGGTAGCTCTGGAAACACCATATATTTT.

CDR3 in amino acids: CAWSVRAGDQPQHF. In DNA form, the CDR3 reads TGTGCCTGGAGTGTACGGGCGGGGGATCAGCCCCAGCATTTT. This sequence joins TRBV30 and TRBJ1-5; weak D call: TRBD1 (5 bases). Trimming left V 0 bases short and J 5 bases short, with 11 bases between. The germline V gene has CDR1 GTSNPN and CDR2 SVGIG (reference sequence). The CDR3 runs 14 residues.

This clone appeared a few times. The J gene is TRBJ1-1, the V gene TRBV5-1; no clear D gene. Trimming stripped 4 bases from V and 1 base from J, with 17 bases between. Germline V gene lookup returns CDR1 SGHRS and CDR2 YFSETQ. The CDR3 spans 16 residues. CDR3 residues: CASSLLLWSQNTEAFF. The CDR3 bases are TGCGCCAGCAGCCTCCTCCTTTGGAGTCAGAACACTGAAGCTTTCTTT. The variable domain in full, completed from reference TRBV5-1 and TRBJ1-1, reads KAGVTQTPRYLIKTRGQQVTLSCSPISGHRSVSWYQQTPGQGLQFLFEYFSETQRNKGNFPGRFSGRQFSNSRSEMNVSTLELGDSALYLCASSLLLWSQNTEAFFGQGTRLTVV.

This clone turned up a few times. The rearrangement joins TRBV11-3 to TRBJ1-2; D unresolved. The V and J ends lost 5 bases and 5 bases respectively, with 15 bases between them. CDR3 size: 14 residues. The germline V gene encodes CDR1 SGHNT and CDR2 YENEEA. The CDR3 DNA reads TGTGCCAGCAGCGGCGACATGACGGGATATGGCTACACCTTC. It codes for CASSGDMTGYGYTF.

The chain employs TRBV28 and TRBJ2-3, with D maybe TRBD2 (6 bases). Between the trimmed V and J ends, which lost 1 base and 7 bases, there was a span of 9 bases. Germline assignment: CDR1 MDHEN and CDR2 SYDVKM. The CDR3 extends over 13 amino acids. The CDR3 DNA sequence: TGTGCCAGCAGTTTATCTGGGAGGCATACGCAGTATTTT. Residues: CASSLSGRHTQYF.

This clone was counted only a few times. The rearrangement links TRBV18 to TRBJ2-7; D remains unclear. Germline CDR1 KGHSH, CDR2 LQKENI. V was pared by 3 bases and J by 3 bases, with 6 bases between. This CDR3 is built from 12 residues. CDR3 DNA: TGTGCCAGCTCACCTTACAGCTACGAGCAGTACTTC. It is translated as CASSPYSYEQYF.

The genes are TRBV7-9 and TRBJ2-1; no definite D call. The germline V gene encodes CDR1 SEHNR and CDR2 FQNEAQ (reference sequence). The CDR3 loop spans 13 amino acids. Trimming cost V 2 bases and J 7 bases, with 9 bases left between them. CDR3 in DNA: TGTGCCAGCAGCTTAAACAGTGGGAATGAGCAGTTCTTC. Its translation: CASSLNSGNEQFF.

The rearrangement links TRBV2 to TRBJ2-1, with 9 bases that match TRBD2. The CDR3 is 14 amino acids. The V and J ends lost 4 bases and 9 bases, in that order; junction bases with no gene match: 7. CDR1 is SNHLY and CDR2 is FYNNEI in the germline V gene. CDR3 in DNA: TGTGCCAGCAGTGGTTTAGCGGGAGACGTTGAGCAGTTCTTC. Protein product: CASSGLAGDVEQFF.

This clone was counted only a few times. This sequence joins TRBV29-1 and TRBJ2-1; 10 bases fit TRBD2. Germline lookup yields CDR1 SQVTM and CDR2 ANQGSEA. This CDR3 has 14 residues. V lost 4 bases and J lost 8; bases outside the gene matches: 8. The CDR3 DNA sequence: TGCAGCGTTGGTACTAGCGGGATGTGGGATGAGCAGTTCTTC. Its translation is CSVGTSGMWDEQFF.

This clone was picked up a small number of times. CDR3 nucleotides: TGTGCCAGCAGCCAAGTAGGTGTAGCGGCTAACACCGGGGAGCTGTTTTTT. Amino acid sequence: CASSQVGVAANTGELFF. The V and J genes are TRBV4-2 and TRBJ2-2, with D perhaps TRBD2 (6 bases). Trimming removed 1 base at V and 2 bases at J, with 14 bases between. CDR1 is LGHNA and CDR2 is YNFKEQ in the germline V gene. The CDR3 extends over 17 amino acids.

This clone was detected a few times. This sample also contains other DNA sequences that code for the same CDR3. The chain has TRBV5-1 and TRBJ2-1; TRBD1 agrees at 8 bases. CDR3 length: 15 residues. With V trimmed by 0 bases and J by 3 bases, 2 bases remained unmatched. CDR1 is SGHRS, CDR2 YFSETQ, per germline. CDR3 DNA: TGCGCCAGCAGCTTGGACAGGGGGAGCTACAATGAGCAGTTCTTC. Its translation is CASSLDRGSYNEQFF.

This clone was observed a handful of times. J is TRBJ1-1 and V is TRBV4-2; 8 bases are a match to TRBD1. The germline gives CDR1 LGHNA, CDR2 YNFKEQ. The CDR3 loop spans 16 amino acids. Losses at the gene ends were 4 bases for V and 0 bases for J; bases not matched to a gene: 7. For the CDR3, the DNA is TGTGCCAGCAGCCGTGGACAGGGAGGGATGAACACTGAAGCTTTCTTT. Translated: CASSRGQGGMNTEAFF.

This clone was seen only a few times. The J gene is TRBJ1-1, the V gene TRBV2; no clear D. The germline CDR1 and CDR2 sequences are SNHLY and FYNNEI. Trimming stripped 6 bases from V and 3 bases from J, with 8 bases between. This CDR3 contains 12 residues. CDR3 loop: CASSTGYTEAFF. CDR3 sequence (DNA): TGTGCCAGCAGCACGGGGTACACTGAAGCTTTCTTT.

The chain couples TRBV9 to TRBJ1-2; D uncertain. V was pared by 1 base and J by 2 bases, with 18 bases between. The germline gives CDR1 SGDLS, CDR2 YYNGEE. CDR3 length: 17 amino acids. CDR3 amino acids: CASSVSGEIKRNYGYTF. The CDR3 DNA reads TGTGCCAGCAGCGTATCCGGGGAAATAAAGAGGAACTATGGCTACACCTTC.

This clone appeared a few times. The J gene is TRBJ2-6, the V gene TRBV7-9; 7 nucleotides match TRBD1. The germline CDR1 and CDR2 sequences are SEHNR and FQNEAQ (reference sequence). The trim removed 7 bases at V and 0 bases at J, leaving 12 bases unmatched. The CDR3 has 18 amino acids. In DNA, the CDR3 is TGTGCCAGCATCCCCAGGGGGAAAAGTTTCTCTGGGGCCAACGTCCTGACTTTC. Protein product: CASIPRGKSFSGANVLTF.

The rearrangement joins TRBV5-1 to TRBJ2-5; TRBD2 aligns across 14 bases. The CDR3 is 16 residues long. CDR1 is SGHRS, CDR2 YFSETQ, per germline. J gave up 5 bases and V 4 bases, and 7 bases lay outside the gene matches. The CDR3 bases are TGCGCCAGCAGCGCTGGGACTAGCGGGAGAAGCGAGACCCAGTACTTC. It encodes CASSAGTSGRSETQYF.

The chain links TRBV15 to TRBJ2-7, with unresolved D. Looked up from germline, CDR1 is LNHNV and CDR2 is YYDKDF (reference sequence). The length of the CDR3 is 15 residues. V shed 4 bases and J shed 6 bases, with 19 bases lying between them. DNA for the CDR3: TGTGCCACCAGCAACCTAGAAGTTAATTTTCCCGAGCAGTACTTC. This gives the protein CATSNLEVNFPEQYF.

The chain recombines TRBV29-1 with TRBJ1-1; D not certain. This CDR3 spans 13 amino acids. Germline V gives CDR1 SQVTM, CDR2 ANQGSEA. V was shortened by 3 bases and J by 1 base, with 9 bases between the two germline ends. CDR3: CSVDKYSNTEAFF. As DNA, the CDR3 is TGCAGCGTTGATAAATATTCGAACACTGAAGCTTTCTTT.